These T cell receptor beta chains were read from a single sample in a study of T-cell memory formation after mild COVID-19. Each CDR3 protein is one row after TCRdb ran MiXCR on the 5' RACE reads. The profile shows about 350,000 distinct CDR3 sequences, approximately 14% of them singletons. The source material was PBMCs or a T cell subset sorted from them (not recorded which). These receptors were collected from a man in his late teens or twenties who had mild COVID-19 (a few samples of this study predate the infection). Cell type and time point are not known. CDR3s include the opening cysteine and the closing phenylalanine or tryptophan. D genes are given only for firm matches. Rows give clone size only sometimes, using once, few, many, or a class for an expanded clone.

V	size	D	J	CDR3	DNA
TRBV5-1	many	TRBD2	TRBJ2-1	CASSPAGVGPYNEQFF	TGCGCCAGCAGCCCCGCGGGGGTAGGGCCCTACAATGAGCAGTTCTTC
TRBV20-1	few	.	TRBJ2-5	CSATTQETQYF	TGCAGTGCTACGACACAAGAGACCCAGTACTTC
TRBV4-1	few	.	TRBJ2-7	CASSQDGAGYRLEQYF	TGCGCCAGCAGCCAAGATGGGGCAGGGTATCGTCTCGAGCAGTACTTC
TRBV29-1	few	.	TRBJ1-1	CSVEFVEYTEAFF	TGCAGCGTTGAATTTGTGGAGTACACTGAAGCTTTCTTT
TRBV7-2	few	.	TRBJ1-5	CASSLATDQPQHF	TGTGCCAGCAGCTTAGCGACGGATCAGCCCCAGCATTTT
TRBV20-1	few	.	TRBJ1-2	CSPIPGDYGYTF	TGCAGTCCAATACCAGGGGACTATGGCTACACCTTC
TRBV2	.	.	TRBJ2-1	CASSEEREGRGQFF	TGTGCCAGCAGTGAAGAAAGAGAAGGGAGAGGGCAGTTCTTC
TRBV3-1	few	.	TRBJ2-3	CASSQDRLGSYTDTQYF	TGTGCCAGCAGCCAAGACCGGCTTGGCAGCTACACAGATACGCAGTATTTT
TRBV5-6	.	.	TRBJ2-5	CASSLVSGTVETQYF	TGTGCCAGCAGCTTGGTTTCCGGGACCGTTGAGACCCAGTACTTC
TRBV5-1	many	TRBD1	TRBJ2-3	CASSLSQGATDTQYF	TGCGCCAGCAGCTTGTCACAGGGGGCCACAGATACGCAGTATTTT
TRBV5-6	few	.	TRBJ2-4	CASSLTGGRVNIQYF	TGTGCCAGCAGCTTGACAGGAGGTCGGGTAAACATTCAGTACTTC
TRBV9	many	.	TRBJ1-4	CASSQDQGEKLFF	TGTGCCAGCAGTCAAGACCAGGGTGAAAAACTGTTTTTT
TRBV29-1	.	TRBD1	TRBJ1-2	CSVPDRESYGYTF	TGCAGCGTCCCGGACAGGGAATCCTATGGCTACACCTTC
TRBV12-3/TRBV12-4	few	.	TRBJ1-1	CASSSAGTMNTEAFF	TGTGCCAGCAGTTCGGCGGGGACGATGAACACTGAAGCTTTCTTT
TRBV15	few	TRBD2	TRBJ2-1	CATSMLAGGASSYNEQFF	TGTGCCACCAGCATGCTGGCGGGGGGGGCGAGCTCCTACAATGAGCAGTTCTTC
TRBV20-1	.	.	TRBJ1-3	CSAREHGSLYF	TGCAGTGCTAGAGAGCACGGGTCCTTGTATTTT
TRBV12-3/TRBV12-4	few	TRBD1	TRBJ1-4	CASSFQGAGEKLFF	TGTGCCAGCAGTTTCCAGGGGGCTGGAGAAAAACTGTTTTTT
TRBV7-2	few	TRBD2	TRBJ2-5	CASSPTSGAFQETQYF	TGTGCCAGCAGTCCGACTAGCGGGGCTTTCCAAGAGACCCAGTACTTC
TRBV25-1	few	.	TRBJ2-7	CASSDYRQLRYEQYF	TGTGCCAGCAGTGACTACCGACAGTTACGCTACGAGCAGTACTTC
TRBV9	.	.	TRBJ2-5	CASSASGTGETQYF	TGTGCCAGCAGCGCTTCCGGGACCGGGGAGACCCAGTACTTC
TRBV6-2/TRBV6-3	few	.	TRBJ1-2	CASSYQTRGYTF	TGTGCCAGCAGTTACCAGACGCGGGGCTACACCTTC
TRBV27	many	TRBD1	TRBJ1-2	CASSLEGAGGYTF	TGTGCCAGCAGTTTAGAGGGGGCGGGAGGCTACACCTTC
TRBV28	.	.	TRBJ1-2	CASSLAGHQKNYGYTF	TGTGCCAGCAGTTTGGCGGGACACCAAAAAAACTATGGCTACACCTTC
TRBV5-1	.	TRBD2	TRBJ2-1	CASSPPPAAGGLEQFF	TGCGCCAGCAGCCCCCCCCCCGCTGCGGGGGGGCTTGAGCAGTTCTTC
TRBV7-6	few	.	TRBJ2-1	CASSFGGPPLDEQFF	TGTGCCAGCAGCTTCGGGGGGCCCCCTTTGGATGAGCAGTTCTTC
TRBV19	few	.	TRBJ2-3	CASSGTEASTDTQYF	TGTGCCAGTAGTGGCACAGAGGCTAGCACAGATACGCAGTATTTT
TRBV12-3/TRBV12-4	few	TRBD1	TRBJ1-2	CASSSPGGGYTF	TGTGCCAGCAGTTCCCCAGGGGGCGGCTACACCTTC
TRBV28	few	TRBD1	TRBJ1-4	CASRQTGITEKLFF	TGTGCCAGCAGACAGACAGGGATTACTGAAAAACTGTTTTTT
TRBV7-9	few	.	TRBJ2-7	CASGYFYEQYF	TGTGCCAGCGGGTATTTCTACGAGCAGTACTTC
TRBV24-1	few	.	TRBJ1-1	CATSKSWNTEAFF	TGTGCCACCAGCAAATCGTGGAACACTGAAGCTTTCTTT
TRBV5-5	few	.	TRBJ2-1	CASSLGHTGMGDEQFF	TGTGCCAGCAGCCTGGGGCACACGGGTATGGGAGATGAGCAGTTCTTC
TRBV2	few	.	TRBJ2-2	CASSGTLTNTGELFF	TGTGCCAGCTCCGGGACTCTTACGAACACCGGGGAGCTGTTTTTT
TRBV29-1	.	.	TRBJ2-7	CSVPGLPSSYEQYF	TGCAGCGTCCCAGGACTTCCGAGCTCCTACGAGCAGTACTTC
TRBV29-1	.	.	TRBJ1-2	CSVEGTGARRYGYTF	TGCAGCGTTGAGGGAACGGGGGCGCGTAGGTATGGCTACACCTTC
TRBV6-5	.	.	TRBJ1-1	CASRKVGGRSNTEAFF	TGTGCCAGCAGAAAGGTGGGGGGGCGATCGAACACTGAAGCTTTCTTT
TRBV20-1	.	.	TRBJ1-2	CSARDPGTLGHRNYGYTF	TGCAGTGCTAGAGACCCGGGAACCCTGGGACACCGTAACTATGGCTACACCTTC
TRBV4-1	few	TRBD1	TRBJ1-2	CASSRRGVTGADWRDGYTF	TGCGCCAGCAGCCGCAGGGGGGTGACAGGGGCGGATTGGCGGGATGGCTACACCTTC
TRBV6-5	.	.	TRBJ2-7	CASRPDSIVYEQYF	TGTGCCAGCAGACCTGACAGTATCGTCTACGAGCAGTACTTC
TRBV11-2	.	.	TRBJ2-1	CASSSVVAYNEQFF	TGTGCCAGCAGCTCCGTGGTGGCCTACAATGAGCAGTTCTTC
TRBV12-3/TRBV12-4	.	.	TRBJ2-2	CASSLEETGELFF	TGTGCCAGCAGTTTAGAAGAGACCGGGGAGCTGTTTTTT
TRBV9	few	TRBD1	TRBJ2-5	CASSGTGNPKTQYF	TGTGCCAGCAGCGGGACAGGGAATCCTAAGACCCAGTACTTC
TRBV6-2/TRBV6-3	.	TRBD1	TRBJ2-3	CASSGQGAVTDTQYF	TGTGCCAGCAGCGGACAGGGGGCGGTCACAGATACGCAGTATTTT
TRBV6-2/TRBV6-3	few	.	TRBJ2-3	CASSYSDSLDTQYF	TGTGCCAGCAGTTATTCGGACAGTTTAGATACGCAGTATTTT
TRBV24-1	many	.	TRBJ2-1	CATSDPTGINEQFF	TGTGCCACCAGTGACCCTACAGGGATCAATGAGCAGTTCTTC
TRBV15	many	TRBD1	TRBJ1-1	CATSRGQGWDTEAFF	TGTGCCACCAGCAGAGGACAGGGGTGGGACACTGAAGCTTTCTTT
TRBV7-9	few	TRBD1	TRBJ2-1	CASSLALGTGLNEQFF	TGTGCCAGCAGCTTAGCGCTGGGGACAGGGCTTAATGAGCAGTTCTTC
TRBV6-5	.	.	TRBJ1-6	CASSTAYNSPLHF	TGTGCCAGCAGTACTGCTTATAATTCACCCCTCCACTTT
TRBV28	many	TRBD2	TRBJ2-1	CASSQTSPGEQFF	TGTGCCAGCAGTCAGACTAGCCCGGGTGAGCAGTTCTTC
TRBV7-6	.	TRBD1	TRBJ2-3	CASSWDRDESDTQYF	TGTGCCAGCAGCTGGGACAGGGACGAGTCGGATACGCAGTATTTT
TRBV10-2	many	TRBD1	TRBJ1-6	CASSPGTANSPLHF	TGCGCCAGCAGCCCCGGGACAGCTAATTCACCCCTCCACTTT
TRBV7-8	many	.	TRBJ2-7	CASSPPPSLEQYF	TGTGCCAGCAGCCCACCCCCTTCGCTCGAGCAGTACTTC
TRBV6-5	few	.	TRBJ2-5	CASNKRDRKAETQYF	TGTGCCAGCAATAAAAGAGACAGGAAAGCAGAGACCCAGTACTTC
TRBV20-1	.	.	TRBJ1-5	CSAKGSTFNQPQHF	TGCAGTGCAAAGGGGTCAACATTCAATCAGCCCCAGCATTTT
TRBV4-1	many	.	TRBJ2-1	CASSQGFASSTGSEQFF	TGCGCCAGCAGCCAAGGCTTCGCATCCTCCACGGGCAGTGAGCAGTTCTTC
TRBV5-1	.	TRBD1	TRBJ2-7	CASSRSRGQGRLSNEQYF	TGCGCCAGCAGCAGGAGTAGGGGACAGGGTAGGTTATCCAACGAGCAGTACTTC
TRBV7-9	.	.	TRBJ2-7	CASSWVQPREQYF	TGTGCCAGCAGCTGGGTGCAACCTCGCGAGCAGTACTTC
TRBV7-9	many	.	TRBJ1-1	CASSNNRDPRKAFF	TGTGCCAGCAGCAACAATAGGGACCCCCGCAAAGCTTTCTTT
TRBV4-2	.	TRBD2	TRBJ2-2	CASSLFSGGGRNTGELFF	TGTGCCAGCAGCCTATTCTCTGGCGGGGGTCGTAACACCGGGGAGCTGTTTTTT
TRBV7-2	.	TRBD1	TRBJ1-2	CASSLPRTGEVGYTF	TGTGCCAGCAGCTTACCCCGGACAGGGGAGGTTGGCTACACCTTC
TRBV4-3	.	.	TRBJ1-2	CASSQDRTAPHYGYTF	TGCGCCAGCAGCCAGGATAGGACAGCGCCCCACTATGGCTACACCTTC